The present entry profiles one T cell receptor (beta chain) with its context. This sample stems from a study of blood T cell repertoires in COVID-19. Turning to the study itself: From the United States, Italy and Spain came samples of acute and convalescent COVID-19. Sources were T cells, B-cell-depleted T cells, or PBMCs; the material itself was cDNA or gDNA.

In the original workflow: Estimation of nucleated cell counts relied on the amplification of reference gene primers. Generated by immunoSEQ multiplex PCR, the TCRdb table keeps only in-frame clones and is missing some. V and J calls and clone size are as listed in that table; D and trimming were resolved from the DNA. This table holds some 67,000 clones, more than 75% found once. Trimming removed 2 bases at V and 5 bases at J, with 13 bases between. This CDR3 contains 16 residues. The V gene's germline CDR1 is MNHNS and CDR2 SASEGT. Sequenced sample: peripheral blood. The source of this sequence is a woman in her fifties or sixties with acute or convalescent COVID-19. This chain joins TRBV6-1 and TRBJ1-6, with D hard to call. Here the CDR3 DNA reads TGTGCCAGCAGTGAAATAACGGGAGCAAATAATTCACCCCTCCACTTT. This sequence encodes CASSEITGANNSPLHF.